What follows describes a single TCR beta chain. Its antigen is unidentified. This sample is drawn from a study of shared clonotypes between healthy human individuals. Across the study: Three plates each covered CD4 naive and memory; CD8 naive two, CD8 memory one.

Naive CD8 cells lacked CD45RO, underwent positive selection for CCR7 and left out terminally differentiated effector memory CD45RA+ cells. V shed 0 bases and J shed 3 bases, with 12 bases lying between them. This CDR3 spans 15 amino acids. The V gene's germline CDR1 is SGHTA and CDR2 FQGNSA. Study outcomes and limitations: Clonotype sharing among donors was expected to depend on sequencing depth.

Deep was the level used in running the assay. Genomic DNA of every subset was divided equally among multiple immunoSEQ plates. Only in-frame clones appear in the TCRdb table, and some are missing; sequencing was by immunoSEQ multiplex PCR. This repertoire shows 750,000 to 1,000,000 clones, more than 85% found once; its top ten account for 24%. This TCR was recovered from a man aged 30-40 years in good health. The chain couples TRBV7-2 to TRBJ2-7; tentative D call: TRBD2 (6 bases). The source material was naive CD8+ T cells sorted from blood. CDR3 residues: CASSLAGGKGYEQYF. The CDR3 DNA is TGTGCCAGCAGCTTAGCGGGCGGGAAAGGCTACGAGCAGTACTTC.